The sample holds many counts of the clone carrying this T cell receptor (beta chain). Antigen specificity is unknown. An end of the junction differs from the germline gene, which may be a read error. RNA transcripts served as template for amplifying TCR beta CDR3 sequences. Amplification began with first-round RT-PCR using HTBI primers, then second-round multiplex PCR was performed. Using its own MiXCR run on the multiplex PCR reads, TCRdb lists one record per CDR3 protein. Of about 160,000 distinct CDR3 sequences listed, roughly two fifths are singletons. The sample originates from a study of Graves' ophthalmopathy and Graves' hyperthyroidism. The germline gives CDR1 MNHEY, CDR2 SMNVEV (reference sequence). CDR3 length: 17 residues. Researchers turned away patients with other autoimmune diseases, uncontrolled infections, pregnancy or lactation. PBMCs were isolated by Ficoll-Paque density gradient centrifugation, using about 9.5 ml of fresh peripheral blood as the starting material.

Findings and caveats of the study: The model's ophthalmopathy progression predictions had around 64% sensitivity and 72% to 80% specificity.

The TCR was taken from a man aged 30 to 39 with Graves' ophthalmopathy. The rearrangement joins TRBV27 to TRBJ2-7; 9 bases match TRBD2. Sequenced sample: peripheral blood. The CDR3 region is CASGLGPLTSGRWEQYF. CDR3 sequence (DNA): TGTGCCAGCGGTTTGGGGCCGCTGACTAGCGGTCGTTGGGAGCAGTACTTC.